This entry describes one TCR beta chain. No cognate antigen has been identified for it. Base qualities are not at hand, and no much larger clone is one base apart. The data are from a study of blood T cell repertoires in COVID-19 (dated by TCRdb to 2019 to 2021). Study-level background: Samples from collaborators originated in the United States, Italy and Spain and spanned both the acute and convalescent phases of COVID-19. The prospective study material was composed of cDNA or gDNA derived from T cells, B-cell-depleted T cells, or PBMCs. Deeply sampled blood TCRbeta repertoires from subjects exposed to, actively infected with, or recovered from COVID-19 were included in the dataset. The repertoires were released in a freely available public database intended as a resource for research on the immune response to SARS-CoV-2. The samples were drawn from two sources: the first 160 participants of the ongoing ImmuneRACE study, and 1,000 to 1,500 subjects contributed by 6 global collaborators. Sample metadata almost always included a de-identified subject ID, COVID-19 status, age in years and sex. Where available, HLA class I and class II types were obtained from metadata supplied by the sample provider rather than from assay-based typing.

Each collaborating institution followed its own protocols to collect whole blood in K2EDTA tubes. Collaborator samples were shipped for TCRbeta analysis as frozen whole blood, isolated PBMCs, or DNA extracted from either sample type. Inclusive of the bounding cysteine and phenylalanine, the CDR3 is 14 residues long. Only CDR3 DNA remains: 42 bases, in frame from the first base. Broad study findings and their caveats: Clinical and demographic metadata were provided uncurated, with the amount varying by source and participant.

TCRbeta CDR3 regions were amplified from genomic DNA using the immunoSEQ Assay, a bias-controlled multiplex PCR. The original pipeline was this. The number of nucleated cells in each sample was estimated by amplification of reference gene primers within the assay. To quantify the absolute abundance of each unique TCRbeta CDR3 rearrangement, sequence reads were collapsed and filtered. For each sample, productive Simpson clonality was calculated by taking the square root of Simpson's diversity index across productive rearrangements. Entries here come from immuneACCESS through TCRdb and include only in-frame sequences with V and J called. Some clones fail to appear in such tables; in the studies checked, an unresolved V gene covers under half of the shortfall, and the cause of the remainder is unknown. V and J calls plus clone size are reproduced from that table; the DNA served to infer D and trimming. The sample contains about 42,000 clones, 80% to 90% of them found a single time. The ten largest clones capture more than 7.5% of the sample.

The chain is encoded by TRBV21-1 joined to TRBJ1-1; the table names TRBD1, a call not compared with the DNA. TRBV21-1 constitutes a pseudogene. The sequenced sample consisted of peripheral blood. The TCR sequence derives from a man between 25 and 39 years old with active or convalescent COVID-19. The sequenced DNA: TGTGCCAGCGCACCCGCCGAGGGGGACACTGAAGCTTTCTTT. This codes for CASAPAEGDTEAFF.